Included here is one T cell receptor beta chain sequence, with context. Trimming removed 3 bases at V and 4 bases at J, with 6 bases between. This CDR3 has 12 amino acids. Germline CDR1 and CDR2: LGHNT and FRNRAP. The data originate from a study of shared clonotypes between healthy human individuals. The test was conducted at deep level. Only in-frame clones appear in the TCRdb table, and some are missing; sequencing was by immunoSEQ multiplex PCR. The repertoire holds approximately 640,000 clones, with 72% as singletons. Sequenced: memory CD4+ T cells sorted from blood. Indicated subset: CD45RA-negative fraction. This chain connects TRBV12-5 to TRBJ1-1, with no clear D. The clonotype was recovered from a woman in her 30s in good health. This chain's CDR3 is CASGFFFTEAFF. CDR3 sequence (DNA): TGTGCTAGTGGTTTTTTTTTCACTGAAGCTTTCTTT.